One sample yielded the 22 T cell receptor beta chains listed below, sequenced in a study of CD8 T cells in ankylosing spondylitis. Overall study results and limits: Characteristic, it appeared, of ankylosing spondylitis blood was a TCR beta motif of eight highly homologous variants.

The antigens for these receptors are not known. TCRdb re-called the 5' RACE reads with MiXCR, one entry per CDR3 protein. Of a few hundred thousand distinct CDR3 sequences in the sample, approximately 11% were seen once. Source material: blood, either unsorted or a sorted T cell fraction (not recorded which). The source is a male donor with ankylosing spondylitis.

The rearrangement joins TRBV4-1 to TRBJ2-3, with 13 bases matching TRBD2. The CDR3 is made up of 17 amino acids. The ends lost 1 base at V and 5 bases at J; junction bases unmatched: 6. Germline lookup yields CDR1 MGHRA and CDR2 YSYEKL. The CDR3 loop reads CASSQVGTSGRVDTQYF. CDR3 in DNA: TGCGCCAGCAGCCAAGTGGGAACTAGCGGGAGGGTAGATACGCAGTATTTT.

This clonotype has only a few counts. The chain has TRBV6-1 and TRBJ2-5, with 7 bases matching TRBD2. Trimming at V came to 5 bases and at J to 4 bases, leaving 10 bases not matched to a gene. Germline V gene sequence: CDR1 MNHNS, CDR2 SASEGT. The CDR3 runs 15 residues. CDR3 nucleotides: TGTGCCAGCAGTCCCGACGGGGGGAGAGGAGAGACCCAGTACTTC. This encodes CASSPDGGRGETQYF.

In its sample, this clonotype was seen a few times. The rearrangement uses TRBV3-1 and TRBJ2-5, with D perhaps matching TRBD2 (6 bases). The V gene lost 4 bases and the J gene lost 2 bases, with 11 bases spanning the gap. CDR1 LGHDT and CDR2 YNNKEL come from the germline V gene (reference sequence). This CDR3 is built from 14 residues. CDR3 in DNA: TGTGCCAGCAGCCTTAGCGGTTTACAAGAGACCCAGTACTTC. Amino acid sequence: CASSLSGLQETQYF.

This chain joins TRBV2 and TRBJ2-3, with TRBD2 identical over 8 bases. V lost 2 bases and J lost 7; bases outside the gene matches: 5. Germline CDR1 is SNHLY and CDR2 is FYNNEI. There are 14 residues in the CDR3. The CDR3 is CASSETGGAYTQYF. CDR3 coding DNA: TGTGCCAGCAGTGAAACGGGAGGGGCTTATACGCAGTATTTT.

V is TRBV7-9 and J is TRBJ1-2; D remains ambiguous. This CDR3 is 14 amino acids long. CDR1 SEHNR and CDR2 FQNEAQ come from the germline V gene (reference sequence). Deletions cut 1 base from V and 8 bases from J, with 14 bases between. The CDR3 loop reads CASSLDQEWYGYTF. The CDR3 region has the DNA TGTGCCAGCAGCTTAGACCAGGAGTGGTACGGCTACACCTTC.

The CDR3 loop is CASSLEQGTYNEQFF. CDR3 nucleotide sequence: TGCGCCAGCAGCTTGGAGCAGGGTACCTACAATGAGCAGTTCTTC. The V call is TRBV5-1, the J call TRBJ2-1, with a possible D match to TRBD1 (5 bases). The germline V and J ends were trimmed by 0 bases and 2 bases, with 9 bases remaining between them. Germline lookup yields CDR1 SGHRS and CDR2 YFSETQ. The CDR3 is 15 residues long.

This chain links TRBV29-1 with TRBJ2-3; D gene unclear. The CDR3 runs to 15 residues. V lost 0 bases and J lost 0, with 10 bases in between. Germline V lookup: CDR1 SQVTM, CDR2 ANQGSEA. The CDR3 DNA reads as TGCAGCGTTGAAGAAATCACTCCTAGCACAGATACGCAGTATTTT. The encoded protein is CSVEEITPSTDTQYF.

The chain uses TRBV20-1 and TRBJ2-3; 8 positions match TRBD2. This CDR3 comprises 14 residues. Germline V lookup: CDR1 DFQATT, CDR2 SNEGSKA (reference sequence). V was clipped by 5 bases and J by 1 base; unmatched bases: 5. DNA of the CDR3: TGCAGTGCTTCGGGGGGGTATCGCACAGATACGCAGTATTTT. It yields the protein CSASGGYRTDTQYF.

CDR3 sequence (DNA): TGCAGTGCCTCCCGGACAGGGAACAATGAGCAGTTCTTC. It yields the protein CSASRTGNNEQFF. The V and J genes are TRBV20-1 and TRBJ2-1; 8 bases agree with TRBD1. The trim removed 6 bases at V and 5 bases at J, leaving 6 bases unmatched. The germline CDR1 and CDR2 sequences are DFQATT and SNEGSKA (reference sequence). This CDR3 spans 13 amino acids.

This clonotype showed up just a few times. This chain joins TRBV5-1 and TRBJ2-1; a possible D gene is TRBD2 (6 bases). Germline V gives CDR1 SGHRS, CDR2 YFSETQ. This CDR3 is built from 14 residues. The V gene lost 6 bases and the J gene lost 0 bases, with 10 bases spanning the gap. CDR3 sequence: CASTGGSSYNEQFF. Here the CDR3 DNA reads TGCGCCAGCACTGGGGGGAGCTCCTACAATGAGCAGTTCTTC.

A few counts support this clonotype. The chain combines TRBV19 with TRBJ2-2; D is ambiguous. The germline gives CDR1 LNHDA, CDR2 SQIVND (reference sequence). This CDR3 comprises 12 residues. V was pared by 4 bases and J by 7 bases, with 7 bases between. The DNA of the CDR3 is TGTGCCAGTAGTAGGGTCCACGGGGAGCTGTTTTTT. This sequence encodes CASSRVHGELFF.

This clonotype was recorded many times. V is TRBV24-1 and J is TRBJ2-1, with D uncertain. Per germline, CDR1 KGHDR and CDR2 SFDVKD. This CDR3 spans 15 amino acids. The V gene lost 5 bases and the J gene lost 1 base, with 11 bases spanning the gap. In DNA, the CDR3 is TGTGCCACCAGTGTTTCCCAGGCGTCCTACAATGAGCAGTTCTTC. Translated, it gives CATSVSQASYNEQFF.

This clonotype showed up just a few times. This rearrangement joins TRBV10-1 to TRBJ2-1, with TRBD2 identical over 9 bases. The CDR3 totals 15 residues. Germline loops: CDR1 WNHNN, CDR2 SYGVQD (reference sequence). V trimming: 3 bases; J trimming: 7 bases; junction bases outside the gene matches: 7. DNA for the CDR3: TGCGCCAGCAGTGAAGCGGGAGGTAAGAGGAATGAGCAGTTCTTC. Protein: CASSEAGGKRNEQFF.

This clonotype was observed a few times. The chain combines TRBV12-3 or TRBV12-4 with TRBJ2-7, with TRBD1 as a possible D gene (5 bases). Trimming removed 7 bases at V and 4 bases at J, with 17 bases between. This CDR3 is built from 14 residues. CDR3 residues: CASTPAQACYEQYV. In DNA form, the CDR3 reads TGTGCCAGCACCCCCGCACAGGCCTGTTACGAGCAGTACGTC.

This clonotype was seen at least ten times. The J gene is TRBJ2-1, the V gene TRBV10-3; 8 nucleotides align to TRBD2. Per the germline V gene, CDR1 is ENHRY and CDR2 is SYGVKD. This CDR3 region has 15 residues. J lost 5 bases, V lost 3 bases, and 6 bases had no gene match. CDR3 sequence reads: CAISEAGVIDNEQFF. DNA of the CDR3: TGTGCCATCAGTGAAGCGGGAGTAATCGACAATGAGCAGTTCTTC.

This rearrangement joins TRBV24-1 to TRBJ2-1; 10 positions match TRBD2. Germline CDR1 is KGHDR and CDR2 is SFDVKD. There are 16 residues in the CDR3. V lost 9 bases and J lost 4; bases outside the gene matches: 11. The DNA of the CDR3 is TGTGCCACCGGATCTTCTACTAGCGGGACATACAATGAGCAGTTCTTC. Amino acids: CATGSSTSGTYNEQFF.

This clonotype was recorded at least ten times. The rearrangement links TRBV12-3 or TRBV12-4 to TRBJ2-1; the match to TRBD2 covers 12 bases. The CDR3 runs to 15 residues. Trimming at V came to 6 bases and at J to 3 bases, leaving 3 bases not matched to a gene. This chain's CDR3 is CASRLAGGLYNEQFF. CDR3 in DNA: TGTGCCAGCAGACTAGCGGGAGGCCTCTACAATGAGCAGTTCTTC.

The rearrangement links TRBV27 to TRBJ2-7; 9 bases are a match to TRBD2. Trimming removed 5 bases from V and 0 bases from J; junction bases left unmatched: 5. Looked up from germline, CDR1 is MNHEY and CDR2 is SMNVEV (reference sequence). CDR3 length equals 15 residues. Written as DNA, the CDR3 is TGTGCCAGCAGTAGAAGACTAGCGGCCTCCTACGAGCAGTACTTC. Amino acid sequence: CASSRRLAASYEQYF.

J is TRBJ2-3 and V is TRBV7-9, with a tentative D call TRBD2 (5 bases). Trimming removed 4 bases from V and 5 bases from J, with 13 bases in between. CDR1 is SEHNR, CDR2 FQNEAQ, per germline (reference sequence). The CDR3 is made up of 14 amino acids. For the CDR3, the DNA is TGTGCCAGCAGCTCCCCCGAGGGTTTAGATACGCAGTATTTT. Its protein product is CASSSPEGLDTQYF.

Notes on this clonotype: A much larger clonotype is one base distant, so this may be a read error. The CDR3 spells CASSFNEKLFF. CDR3 coding DNA: TGTGCCAGCAGTTTTAATGAAAAACTGTTTTTT. This chain links TRBV12-3 or TRBV12-4 with TRBJ1-4, with D hard to call. This CDR3 spans 11 amino acids. Trimming left V 3 bases short and J 4 bases short, with 0 bases between.

This clonotype was counted a few times. CDR3 amino acids: CASSSLSRQETQYF. In nucleotides, the CDR3 is TGTGCCAGCAGCTCTCTGAGCCGCCAAGAGACCCAGTACTTC. The rearrangement joins TRBV12-3 or TRBV12-4 to TRBJ2-5; no definite D call. This CDR3 is 14 amino acids long. V lost 6 bases, J lost 1 base, and 12 bases lay in between.

This clonotype was seen a single time. The rearrangement links TRBV20-1 to TRBJ2-5, with D hard to call. The CDR3 totals 14 residues. The germline CDR1 and CDR2 sequences are DFQATT and SNEGSKA (reference sequence). The ends were cut back, 2 bases at V and 4 bases at J, with 14 bases in the middle. CDR3 DNA sequence: TGCAGTGCTAGACCCGTGGACCCGCGAGAGACCCAGTACTTC. Translating gives CSARPVDPRETQYF.